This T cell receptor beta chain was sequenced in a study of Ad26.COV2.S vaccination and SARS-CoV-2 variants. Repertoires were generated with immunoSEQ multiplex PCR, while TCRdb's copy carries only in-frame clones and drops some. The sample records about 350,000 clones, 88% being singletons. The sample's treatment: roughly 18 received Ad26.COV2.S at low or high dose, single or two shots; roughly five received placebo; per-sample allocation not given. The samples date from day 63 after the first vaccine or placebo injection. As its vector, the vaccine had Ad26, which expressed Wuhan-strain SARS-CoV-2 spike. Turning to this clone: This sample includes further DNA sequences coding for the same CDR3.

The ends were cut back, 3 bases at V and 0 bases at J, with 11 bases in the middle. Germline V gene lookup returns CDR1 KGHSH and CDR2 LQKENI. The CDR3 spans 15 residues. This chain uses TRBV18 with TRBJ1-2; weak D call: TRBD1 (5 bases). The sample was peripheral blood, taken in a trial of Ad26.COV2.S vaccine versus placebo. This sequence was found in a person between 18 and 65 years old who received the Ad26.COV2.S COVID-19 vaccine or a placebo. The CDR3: CASSPGTGANYGYTF. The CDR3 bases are TGTGCCAGCTCACCCGGGACGGGAGCTAACTATGGCTACACCTTC.